This TCR beta chain originates from a study of blood T cell repertoires in COVID-19. Turning to the study itself: Donors in the United States, Italy and Spain gave samples during acute or convalescent COVID-19. The cDNA or gDNA used as material had been derived from T cells, B-cell-depleted T cells, or PBMCs.

As handled by the study authors: Nucleated cell number was recorded as an estimate derived from reference gene primer amplification. Data came from immunoSEQ multiplex PCR; TCRdb stores just in-frame clones and leaves some out. V, J and clone size were drawn from that table, and D and trimming were deduced from the DNA. The table lists some 270,000 clones, around 88% of them singletons. The V gene's germline CDR1 is SGHNT and CDR2 YYREEE (reference sequence). The CDR3 is 16 residues long. Trimming removed 4 bases at V and 0 bases at J, with 13 bases between. The receptor was derived from a man aged 25-40 years with acute or convalescent COVID-19. The V and J genes are TRBV5-4 and TRBJ2-2, with D possibly matching TRBD2 (7 bases). The material sequenced was peripheral blood. The CDR3 coding sequence is TGTGCCAGCAGCAAACAAGGGGGGGCGAACACCGGGGAGCTGTTTTTT. It encodes CASSKQGGANTGELFF.